These 29 T cell receptor beta chains were sequenced from one sample in a study of human CD8 memory T cell subsets. Generation of TCR beta libraries used UMI-labeled 5' RACE. Each CDR3 protein gets one entry in TCRdb, which reprocessed the 5' RACE reads and gives no DNA. Seen in this sample are around 7,300 distinct CDR3 sequences; the ten most common clones hold 21%. Input material: CD8+ T cells from PBMCs. These receptors all come from a human donor in good health.

The rearrangement joins TRBV2 to TRBJ2-7; the D call of TRBD1 rests on TCRdb alone, since no DNA is present to check it. CDR3 length equals 14 residues. Looked up from germline, CDR1 is SNHLY and CDR2 is FYNNEI. CDR3 in amino acids: CASSEGTWAYEQYF.

The chain has TRBV20-1 and TRBJ1-3; TCRdb's D call, TRBD1, is unchecked because there is no DNA. CDR1 is DFQATT and CDR2 is SNEGSKA in the germline V gene (reference sequence). The CDR3 contains 13 residues. The CDR3 spells CSAGGYSGNTIYF.

V usage is TRBV12-3 or TRBV12-4 and J usage is TRBJ1-2. This CDR3 contains 12 residues. CDR3 region: CASSLDGRRYTF.

The rearrangement joins TRBV20-1 to TRBJ2-7; TCRdb names TRBD2, which stays unverified in the absence of DNA. Germline V gives CDR1 DFQATT, CDR2 SNEGSKA (reference sequence). CDR3 length: 18 amino acids. This CDR3 reads CSAREDLPSGSGIDEQYF.

The V and J genes are TRBV6-5 and TRBJ1-2. This CDR3 is 14 amino acids long. Germline V lookup: CDR1 MNHEY, CDR2 SVGAGI. CDR3: CASSDVYPNYGYTF.

J is TRBJ2-1 and V is TRBV20-1; the TRBD2 assignment by TCRdb is unverifiable without DNA. This CDR3 spans 14 amino acids. Germline loops: CDR1 DFQATT, CDR2 SNEGSKA (reference sequence). Here the CDR3 reads CSAKVAGDYNEQFF.

The chain links TRBV6-2 or TRBV6-3 to TRBJ1-1. This CDR3 region has 14 residues. CDR1 MNHEY and CDR2 SVGEGT come from the germline V gene. The CDR3 spells CASGQYGASDEAFF.

This sequence joins TRBV7-8 and TRBJ1-6. From germline, CDR1 is SGHVS and CDR2 FQNEAQ. The CDR3 contains 13 residues. CDR3 region: CASSLGKPSPLHF.

This chain joins TRBV6-2 or TRBV6-3 and TRBJ2-3; TCRdb designates TRBD1, a call that cannot be tested without DNA. The germline V gene has CDR1 MNHEY and CDR2 SVGEGT. The CDR3 contains 15 residues. The CDR3 here is CASSPGTGEADTQYF.

The chain has TRBV20-1 and TRBJ1-5. Germline assignment: CDR1 DFQATT and CDR2 SNEGSKA (reference sequence). This CDR3 is 16 amino acids long. The CDR3 spells CSARARVEPANQPQHF.

The chain couples TRBV9 to TRBJ2-1; TCRdb's D gene call, TRBD2, goes unchecked for lack of DNA. Germline V gene lookup returns CDR1 SGDLS and CDR2 YYNGEE. The CDR3 consists of 18 residues. This CDR3 is CASSVDLAGGLSYNEQFF.

This rearrangement joins TRBV7-6 to TRBJ2-3; TCRdb's D call, TRBD1, is unchecked because there is no DNA. This CDR3 has 12 residues. CDR1 is SGHVS, CDR2 FNYEAQ, per germline. CDR3 protein: CASGFRGDTQYF.

V is TRBV6-2 or TRBV6-3 and J is TRBJ1-2. Per germline, CDR1 MNHEY and CDR2 SVGEGT. The CDR3 totals 14 residues. Here the CDR3 reads CASSVALPGSGYTF.

The genes are TRBV4-1 and TRBJ2-1; lacking DNA, the TRBD2 call made by TCRdb goes unchecked. CDR3 length: 13 amino acids. The germline CDR1 and CDR2 sequences are MGHRA and YSYEKL. The CDR3 here is CASSQALSNEQFF.

The genes are TRBV5-1 and TRBJ1-2; checking the TCRdb D call of TRBD1 is not possible without DNA. Germline lookup yields CDR1 SGHRS and CDR2 YFSETQ. This CDR3 contains 15 residues. CDR3 amino acids: CASSGGTGGSYGYTF.

This chain connects TRBV7-7 to TRBJ2-1; lacking DNA, the TRBD1 call made by TCRdb goes unchecked. Looked up from germline, CDR1 is SSHAT and CDR2 is FNYEAQ (reference sequence). CDR3 size: 15 residues. CDR3 residues: CASSLGQGIYNEQFF.

This chain's CDR3 is CATSERQGSYTF. The genes are TRBV15 and TRBJ1-2. CDR3 length: 12 residues. CDR1 and CDR2 from the germline V gene are LNHNV and YYDKDF (reference sequence).

This rearrangement joins TRBV11-2 to TRBJ2-1; TCRdb's D call of TRBD1 is untestable without DNA. CDR1 is SGHAT, CDR2 FQNNGV, per germline. The CDR3 runs to 18 residues. The CDR3 protein is CASSVGTGAKWHSNEQFF.

The rearrangement uses TRBV12-3 or TRBV12-4 and TRBJ1-1. This CDR3 has 14 amino acids. CDR3 in amino acids: CASSFGGTNTEAFF.

This chain connects TRBV6-6 to TRBJ2-7; TCRdb outputs TRBD2, but without DNA this stays unchecked. CDR3 size: 12 residues. Germline V CDR1 and CDR2: MNHNY, SVGAGI (reference sequence). This chain's CDR3 is CASTAEAGEQYF.

This rearrangement joins TRBV10-3 to TRBJ2-7; TCRdb picks TRBD2, but there is no DNA to check that call. This CDR3 region has 15 residues. The germline V gene encodes CDR1 ENHRY and CDR2 SYGVKD. This CDR3 reads CAISGTSGSDYEQYF.

This chain uses TRBV6-5 with TRBJ1-3; the TCRdb D gene call, TRBD1, has no DNA to confirm it. CDR1 is MNHEY, CDR2 SVGAGI, per germline. This CDR3 has 15 amino acids. CDR3 sequence reads: CASSGQGMRGNTIYF.

By frequency, this clonotype registers medium-sized (0.01 to 0.1%). The chain has TRBV12-3 or TRBV12-4 and TRBJ1-1; TCRdb proposes TRBD1, but this gene call is untestable without DNA. CDR3 length: 15 residues. The chain's CDR3 is CASSFGAGLRDEAFF.

The chain recombines TRBV15 with TRBJ1-2. The CDR3 totals 15 residues. Per germline, CDR1 LNHNV and CDR2 YYDKDF (reference sequence). This chain's CDR3 is CATSRATGANYGYTF.

The chain uses TRBV20-1 and TRBJ2-1; with no DNA, the TCRdb D assignment of TRBD2 cannot be verified. The CDR3 is 16 residues long. The V gene's germline CDR1 is DFQATT and CDR2 SNEGSKA (reference sequence). The CDR3 protein is CSARVLDSGVYNEQFF.

This clonotype is classed as medium-sized by frequency. This chain joins TRBV27 and TRBJ2-3. From germline, CDR1 is MNHEY and CDR2 SMNVEV (reference sequence). This CDR3 region has 12 residues. The CDR3 loop is CASRISTDTQYF.

In terms of frequency, this clonotype is medium-sized (0.01 to 0.1%). The CDR3 protein is CSAFPMNTEAFF. This sequence joins TRBV20-1 and TRBJ1-1. CDR1 is DFQATT, CDR2 SNEGSKA, per germline (reference sequence). This CDR3 contains 12 residues.

CDR3 in amino acids: CASSPGLAIHEQYF. The chain combines TRBV7-2 with TRBJ2-7; TCRdb's assignment of TRBD2 cannot be checked, as there is no DNA. Germline V gives CDR1 SGHTA, CDR2 FQGNSA. The CDR3 sequence is 14 residues long. Combining the CDR3 with reference TRBV7-2 and TRBJ2-7 gives the whole variable domain GAGVSQSPSNKVTEKGKDVELRCDPISGHTALYWYRQSLGQGLEFLIYFQGNSAPDKSGLPSDRFSAERTGGSVSTLTIQRTQQEDSAVYLCASSPGLAIHEQYFGPGTRLTVT.

This chain uses TRBV5-7 with TRBJ2-2; the D call from TCRdb, TRBD1, cannot be confirmed without DNA. TRBV5-7 is an open reading frame, and its role is uncertain. This CDR3 contains 17 residues. CDR3: CASSFSPTQGAYGELFF.